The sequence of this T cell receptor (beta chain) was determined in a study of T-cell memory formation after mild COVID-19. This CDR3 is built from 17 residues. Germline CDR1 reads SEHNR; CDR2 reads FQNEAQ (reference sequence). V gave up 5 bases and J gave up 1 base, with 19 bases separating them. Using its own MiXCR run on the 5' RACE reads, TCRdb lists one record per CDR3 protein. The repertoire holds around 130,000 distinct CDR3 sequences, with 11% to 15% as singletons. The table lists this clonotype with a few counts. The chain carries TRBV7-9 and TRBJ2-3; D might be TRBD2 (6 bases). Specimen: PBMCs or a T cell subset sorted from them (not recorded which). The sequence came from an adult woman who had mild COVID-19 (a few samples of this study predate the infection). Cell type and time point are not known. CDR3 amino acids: CASSDAWGESGTDTQYF. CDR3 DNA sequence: TGTGCCAGCAGCGACGCTTGGGGGGAGAGTGGCACAGATACGCAGTATTTT. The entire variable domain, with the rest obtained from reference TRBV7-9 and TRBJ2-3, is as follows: DTGVSQNPRHKITKRGQNVTFRCDPISEHNRLYWYRQTLGQGPEFLTYFQNEAQLEKSRLLSDRFSAERPKGSFSTLEIQRTEQGDSAMYLCASSDAWGESGTDTQYFGPGTRLTVL.